Below are 26 T cell receptor beta chains sequenced from a single sample in a study of technical replicates of blood from a handful of donors. Generated by immunoSEQ multiplex PCR, the TCRdb table keeps only in-frame clones and is missing some. In the table there are fewer than 13,000 clones, around 94% of which are singletons. Sequencing was done on a sample of PBMCs. The origin of the receptors is a human donor in good health.

The rearrangement joins TRBV5-1 to TRBJ2-3, with 9 positions matching TRBD2. The length of the CDR3 is 16 residues. J lost 0 bases, V lost 4 bases, and 6 bases had no gene match. CDR1 SGHRS and CDR2 YFSETQ come from the germline V gene. For the CDR3, the DNA is TGCGCCAGCAGCCTGCCTAGCGGGGATAGCACAGATACGCAGTATTTT. Its protein is CASSLPSGDSTDTQYF.

For the CDR3, the DNA is TGTGCCAGCAGCCCGGGCGGGGGACTAGCGGTACCGGAGACCCAGTACTTC. As protein: CASSPGGGLAVPETQYF. The chain carries TRBV9 and TRBJ2-5, with 11 bases identical to TRBD2. CDR3 length: 17 residues. Germline CDR1 SGDLS, CDR2 YYNGEE. With 4 bases clipped from V and 5 bases from J, the junction kept 13 bases outside the gene matches.

This chain links TRBV6-5 with TRBJ2-5, with 10 bases matching TRBD1. The CDR3 runs to 14 residues. The V gene end was trimmed by 2 bases and the J gene end by 5 bases; junction bases not matched to a gene: 2. Germline CDR1 is MNHEY and CDR2 is SVGAGI. The DNA of the CDR3 is TGTGCCAGCAGTTACGGACAGGGGGTTGAGACCCAGTACTTC. It encodes CASSYGQGVETQYF.

The genes are TRBV19 and TRBJ2-5, with TRBD1 identical over 8 bases. After removal of 5 bases from V and 4 bases from J, the junction contained 9 bases not matched to a gene. The CDR3 runs to 15 residues. Germline CDR1 is LNHDA and CDR2 is SQIVND (reference sequence). CDR3 sequence: CASSVTGDSAETQYF. For the CDR3, the DNA is TGTGCCAGTAGTGTGACAGGGGACTCCGCAGAGACCCAGTACTTC. Using reference TRBV19 and TRBJ2-5 for the parts outside the CDR3, the full variable domain is DGGITQSPKYLFRKEGQNVTLSCEQNLNHDAMYWYRQDPGQGLRLIYYSQIVNDFQKGDIAEGYSVSREKKESFPLTVTSAQKNPTAFYLCASSVTGDSAETQYFGPGTRLLVL.

The rearrangement joins TRBV27 to TRBJ2-7; D possibly corresponds to TRBD2 (5 bases). Germline V gene data show CDR1 as MNHEY and CDR2 as SMNVEV (reference sequence). V was cut by 5 bases and J by 0 bases, with 8 bases left in between. There are 13 residues in the CDR3. The CDR3 loop reads CASSRGSSYEQYF. The CDR3 region has the DNA TGTGCCAGCAGTCGAGGGAGCTCCTACGAGCAGTACTTC.

The chain combines TRBV5-1 with TRBJ2-7, with D possibly matching TRBD2 (6 bases). The CDR3 is made up of 16 amino acids. Between the trimmed V and J ends, which lost 0 bases and 2 bases, there was a span of 15 bases. Germline CDR1 reads SGHRS; CDR2 reads YFSETQ. CDR3 sequence (DNA): TGCGCCAGCAGCTTGGGGCCGGGACTGAAACCCTACGAGCAGTACTTC. As protein: CASSLGPGLKPYEQYF.

The chain recombines TRBV5-1 with TRBJ2-7; 9 nucleotides match TRBD1. The CDR3 runs to 15 residues. V was pared by 4 bases and J by 6 bases, with 11 bases of the junction left unmatched. In germline, CDR1 is SGHRS, CDR2 YFSETQ. CDR3 in amino acids: CASSSTGGGRREQYF. The CDR3 DNA reads as TGCGCCAGCAGCAGCACAGGGGGCGGAAGGCGCGAGCAGTACTTC. Full variable domain (rest looked up from reference TRBV5-1 and TRBJ2-7): KAGVTQTPRYLIKTRGQQVTLSCSPISGHRSVSWYQQTPGQGLQFLFEYFSETQRNKGNFPGRFSGRQFSNSRSEMNVSTLELGDSALYLCASSSTGGGRREQYFGPGTRLTVT.

The chain is built from TRBV6-1 and TRBJ2-2; maybe TRBD1 (6 bases). The V gene's germline CDR1 is MNHNS and CDR2 SASEGT. Trimming stripped 6 bases from V and 1 base from J, with 12 bases between. The CDR3 spans 15 residues. CDR3 sequence reads: CASRAGTLNTGELFF. The DNA of the CDR3 is TGTGCCAGCAGGGCCGGGACACTGAACACCGGGGAGCTGTTTTTT.

The CDR3 DNA follows: TGTGCCAGCAGCCCACGGGACAGGCAAGACGAGCAGTACTTC. Translated: CASSPRDRQDEQYF. V gene TRBV7-8 combines with J gene TRBJ2-7; 8 positions match TRBD1. Germline-derived CDR1 and CDR2 are SGHVS and FQNEAQ. This CDR3 contains 14 residues. The V gene end was trimmed by 5 bases and the J gene end by 5 bases; junction bases not matched to a gene: 8.

This clone was seen once. The V gene is TRBV28, the J gene TRBJ1-5; 9 nucleotides agree with TRBD1. Germline V gene lookup returns CDR1 MDHEN and CDR2 SYDVKM. This CDR3 region has 16 residues. V shed 6 bases, J shed 3 bases, and the junction held 9 bases outside the gene matches. CDR3 sequence: CASSRSWDRVNQPQHF. CDR3 DNA sequence: TGTGCCAGCAGCCGAAGCTGGGACAGGGTCAATCAGCCCCAGCATTTT. Filled out from reference TRBV28 and TRBJ1-5, the complete variable domain reads DVKVTQSSRYLVKRTGEKVFLECVQDMDHENMFWYRQDPGLGLRLIYFSYDVKMKEKGDIPEGYSVSREKKERFSLILESASTNQTSMYLCASSRSWDRVNQPQHFGDGTRLSIL.

This clone has a single count. The chain has TRBV11-3 and TRBJ2-1; D is perhaps TRBD2 (6 bases). The CDR3 length is 16 residues. V lost 4 bases, J lost 0 bases, and 13 bases lay in between. Germline V gives CDR1 SGHNT, CDR2 YENEEA. CDR3 loop: CASSWGVLSSYNEQFF. For the CDR3, the DNA is TGTGCCAGCAGCTGGGGGGTGCTGAGCTCCTACAATGAGCAGTTCTTC. The whole variable domain, remainder taken from reference TRBV11-3 and TRBJ2-1, is EAGVVQSPRYKIIEKKQPVAFWCNPISGHNTLYWYLQNLGQGPELLIRYENEEAVDDSQLPKDRFSAERLKGVDSTLKIQPAELGDSAVYLCASSWGVLSSYNEQFFGPGTRLTVL.

The V gene is TRBV29-1, the J gene TRBJ2-7; 15 bases match TRBD2. V shed 6 bases and J 0 bases; nucleotides not matched to a gene: 15. Germline V gives CDR1 SQVTM, CDR2 ANQGSEA. This CDR3 is built from 19 residues. CDR3 loop: CSVSRGLAGGTVSSYEQYF. CDR3 in DNA: TGCAGCGTCAGCCGTGGACTAGCGGGAGGGACGGTTAGCTCCTACGAGCAGTACTTC.

This sequence joins TRBV28 and TRBJ2-7; D gene unclear. The length of the CDR3 is 12 residues. CDR1 and CDR2 from the germline V gene are MDHEN and SYDVKM. V was shortened by 3 bases and J by 4 bases, with 7 bases between the two germline ends. CDR3 residues: CASSFLTYEQYF. CDR3 nucleotide sequence: TGTGCCAGCAGTTTTCTCACATACGAGCAGTACTTC.

CDR3 region: CASMTATGADTQYF. The CDR3 DNA is TGTGCCAGTATGACAGCAACGGGAGCAGATACGCAGTATTTT. The J gene is TRBJ2-3, the V gene TRBV19; D might be TRBD2 (6 bases). The CDR3 has 14 amino acids. Trimming left V 7 bases short and J 4 bases short, with 15 bases between. Germline V gives CDR1 LNHDA, CDR2 SQIVND (reference sequence).

The chain couples TRBV5-8 to TRBJ2-7; no clear D gene. Germline V gene sequence: CDR1 SGHTS, CDR2 YDEGEE. Deletions cut 3 bases from V and 0 bases from J, with 13 bases between. This CDR3 is 15 amino acids long. The CDR3 DNA reads TGTGCCAGCAGCTCCGTGTATACACACTCCTACGAGCAGTACTTC. Its protein product is CASSSVYTHSYEQYF.

V is TRBV5-1 and J is TRBJ2-1, with D perhaps matching TRBD2 (6 bases). The germline V gene has CDR1 SGHRS and CDR2 YFSETQ. V lost 1 base to trimming and J lost 0 bases, with 8 bases between them. This CDR3 has 15 residues. In DNA form, the CDR3 reads TGCGCCAGCAGCTTGACCGGGAGCTCCTACAATGAGCAGTTCTTC. Amino acids: CASSLTGSSYNEQFF.

The CDR3 protein is CASSPSGGQGGSEQYF. The CDR3 DNA follows: TGTGCCAGCAGTCCCAGCGGCGGACAGGGAGGAAGCGAGCAGTACTTC. The chain links TRBV11-2 to TRBJ2-7, with 8 bases lining up with TRBD1. Germline V gene sequence: CDR1 SGHAT, CDR2 FQNNGV. The CDR3 is 16 amino acids. The V gene end was trimmed by 6 bases and the J gene end by 6 bases; junction bases not matched to a gene: 16.

CDR3 DNA: TGTGCCAGCAGCTTTACAGGGGATCCGGTAAACACCATATATTTT. It yields the protein CASSFTGDPVNTIYF. The chain is built from TRBV5-8 and TRBJ1-3; TRBD1 matches at 7 bases. This CDR3 region has 15 residues. V lost 2 bases to trimming and J lost 6 bases; unmatched junction nucleotides: 8. Germline CDR1 SGHTS, CDR2 YDEGEE. The full variable domain, in which reference TRBV5-8 and TRBJ1-3 provide the parts outside the CDR3, is EAGVTQSPTHLIKTRGQQATLRCSPISGHTSVYWYQQALGLGLQFLLWYDEGEERNRGNFPPRFSGRQFPNYSSELNVNALELEDSALYLCASSFTGDPVNTIYFGEGSWLTVV.

The chain couples TRBV6-1 to TRBJ1-2, with TRBD1 as a possible D gene (6 bases). The germline V gene encodes CDR1 MNHNS and CDR2 SASEGT. This CDR3 has 12 residues. This chain's CDR3 is CATQQGYYGYTF. Written as DNA, the CDR3 is TGTGCTACCCAACAGGGCTACTATGGCTACACCTTC.

The chain is built from TRBV19 and TRBJ2-1, with 9 nucleotides matching TRBD2. The CDR3 sequence is 16 residues long. V gave up 1 base and J gave up 5 bases; unmatched junction bases: 6. In germline, CDR1 is LNHDA, CDR2 SQIVND (reference sequence). This CDR3 is CASSIGEASGNNEQFF. CDR3 DNA: TGTGCCAGTAGTATAGGAGAGGCTAGCGGGAACAATGAGCAGTTCTTC.

This chain joins TRBV6-4 and TRBJ2-3; D is unclear. V was pared by 3 bases and J by 0 bases, with 13 bases between. Germline loops: CDR1 MRHNA, CDR2 SNTAGT. The CDR3 consists of 16 residues. The CDR3: CASSESGVTSTDTQYF. CDR3 in DNA: TGTGCCAGCAGTGAATCCGGAGTTACTAGCACAGATACGCAGTATTTT.

The genes are TRBV27 and TRBJ1-6; D is ambiguous. The V end was cut by 6 bases, the J end by 8 bases, with 11 bases between. The CDR3 loop spans 13 amino acids. The germline gives CDR1 MNHEY, CDR2 SMNVEV (reference sequence). The CDR3: CASRAAAHSPLHF. The CDR3 DNA sequence: TGTGCCAGCAGGGCGGCCGCTCATTCACCCCTCCACTTT.

The genes are TRBV4-2 and TRBJ2-5; D is ambiguous. The germline gives CDR1 LGHNA, CDR2 YNFKEQ. This CDR3 spans 15 amino acids. The V gene lost 3 bases and the J gene lost 4 bases, with 15 bases spanning the gap. CDR3 nucleotide sequence: TGTGCCAGCAGCCAGAATCCAACTGGTGGAGAGACCCAGTACTTC. Amino acids: CASSQNPTGGETQYF.

This chain joins TRBV7-9 and TRBJ2-1; D is possibly TRBD2 (6 bases). The CDR3 has 15 amino acids. V lost 5 bases to trimming and J lost 6 bases, with 17 bases between them. From germline, CDR1 is SEHNR and CDR2 FQNEAQ (reference sequence). The CDR3 bases are TGTGCCAGCAGCCAAAGCGGGTGGGGCCTCAATGAGCAGTTCTTC. Its protein is CASSQSGWGLNEQFF. Complete variable domain (other parts from reference TRBV7-9 and TRBJ2-1): DTGVSQNPRHKITKRGQNVTFRCDPISEHNRLYWYRQTLGQGPEFLTYFQNEAQLEKSRLLSDRFSAERPKGSFSTLEIQRTEQGDSAMYLCASSQSGWGLNEQFFGPGTRLTVL.

This sequence joins TRBV19 and TRBJ2-2; no definite D call. Trimming took off 1 base at V and 4 bases at J, with 4 bases between the two ends. The CDR3 is 13 amino acids. From germline, CDR1 is LNHDA and CDR2 SQIVND (reference sequence). The DNA for the CDR3 is TGTGCCAGTAGTATAGTAGCCACCGGGGAGCTGTTTTTT. It translates to CASSIVATGELFF.

The V gene is TRBV7-3, the J gene TRBJ2-1; possibly TRBD2 for D (6 bases). The ends were cut back, 5 bases at V and 6 bases at J, with 17 bases in the middle. CDR1 is SGHTA, CDR2 FQGTGA, per germline. The CDR3 contains 15 residues. The CDR3 coding sequence is TGTGCCAGCAGCACAGACGGGGGTTACGCCAATGAGCAGTTCTTC. As protein: CASSTDGGYANEQFF.